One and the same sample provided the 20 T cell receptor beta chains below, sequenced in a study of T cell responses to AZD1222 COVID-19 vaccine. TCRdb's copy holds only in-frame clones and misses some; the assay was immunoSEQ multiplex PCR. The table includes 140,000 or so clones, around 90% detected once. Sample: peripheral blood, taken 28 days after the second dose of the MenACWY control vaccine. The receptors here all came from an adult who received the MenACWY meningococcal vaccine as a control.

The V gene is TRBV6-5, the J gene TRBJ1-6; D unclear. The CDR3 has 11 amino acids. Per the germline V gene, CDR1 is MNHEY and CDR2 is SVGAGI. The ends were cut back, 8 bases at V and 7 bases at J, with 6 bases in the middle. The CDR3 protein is CASGVNSPLHF. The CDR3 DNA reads TGTGCCAGCGGAGTAAATTCACCCCTCCACTTT.

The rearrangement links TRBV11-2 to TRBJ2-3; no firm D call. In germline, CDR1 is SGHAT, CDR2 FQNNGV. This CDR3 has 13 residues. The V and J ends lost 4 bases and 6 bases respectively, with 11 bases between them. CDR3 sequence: CASSSTLLDTQYF. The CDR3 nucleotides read TGTGCCAGCAGCTCGACCCTCCTGGATACGCAGTATTTT. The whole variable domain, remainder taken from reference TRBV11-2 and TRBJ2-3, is EAGVAQSPRYKIIEKRQSVAFWCNPISGHATLYWYQQILGQGPKLLIQFQNNGVVDDSQLPKDRFSAERLKGVDSTLKIQPAKLEDSAVYLCASSSTLLDTQYFGPGTRLTVL.

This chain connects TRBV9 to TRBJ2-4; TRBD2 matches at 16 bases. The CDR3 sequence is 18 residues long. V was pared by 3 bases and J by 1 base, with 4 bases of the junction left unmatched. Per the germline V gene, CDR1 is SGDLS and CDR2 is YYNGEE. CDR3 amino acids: CASSEGTSGGAAKNIQYF. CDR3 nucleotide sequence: TGTGCCAGCAGCGAGGGGACTAGCGGGGGGGCGGCCAAAAACATTCAGTACTTC.

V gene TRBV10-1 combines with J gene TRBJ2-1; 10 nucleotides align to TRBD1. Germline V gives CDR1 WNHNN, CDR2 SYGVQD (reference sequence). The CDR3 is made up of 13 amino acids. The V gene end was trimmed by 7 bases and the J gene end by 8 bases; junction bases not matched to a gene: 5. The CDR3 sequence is CASTTDRGDEQFF. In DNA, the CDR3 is TGCGCCAGCACCACGGACAGGGGGGATGAGCAGTTCTTC.

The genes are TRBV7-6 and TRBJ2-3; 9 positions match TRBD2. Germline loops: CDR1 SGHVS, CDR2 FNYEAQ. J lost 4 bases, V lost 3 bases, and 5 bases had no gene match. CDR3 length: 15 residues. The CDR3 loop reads CASSFSGSFSDTQYF. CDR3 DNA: TGTGCCAGCAGCTTTAGCGGGAGTTTCTCAGATACGCAGTATTTT. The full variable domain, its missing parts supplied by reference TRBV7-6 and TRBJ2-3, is GAGVSQSPRYKVTKRGQDVALRCDPISGHVSLYWYRQALGQGPEFLTYFNYEAQQDKSGLPNDRFSAERPEGSISTLTIQRTEQRDSAMYRCASSFSGSFSDTQYFGPGTRLTVL.

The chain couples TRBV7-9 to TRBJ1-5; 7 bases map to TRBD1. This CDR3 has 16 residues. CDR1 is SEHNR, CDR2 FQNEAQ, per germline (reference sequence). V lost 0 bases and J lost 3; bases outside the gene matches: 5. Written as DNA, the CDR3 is TGTGCCAGCAGCTTAGCCGGGACAGAGGACAATCAGCCCCAGCATTTT. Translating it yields CASSLAGTEDNQPQHF.

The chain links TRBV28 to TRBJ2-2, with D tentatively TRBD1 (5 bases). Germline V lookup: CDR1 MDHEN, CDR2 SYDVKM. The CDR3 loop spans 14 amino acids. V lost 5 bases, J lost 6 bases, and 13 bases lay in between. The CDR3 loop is CASSRKRGSGELFF. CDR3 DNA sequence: TGTGCCAGCAGTCGGAAAAGGGGATCCGGGGAGCTGTTTTTT.

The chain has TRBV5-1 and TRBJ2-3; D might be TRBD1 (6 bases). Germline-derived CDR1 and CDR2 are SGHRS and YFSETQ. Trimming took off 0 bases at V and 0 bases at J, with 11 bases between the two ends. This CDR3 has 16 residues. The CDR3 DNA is TGCGCCAGCAGCTTGGGGACAGCCTCTAGCACAGATACGCAGTATTTT. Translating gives CASSLGTASSTDTQYF.

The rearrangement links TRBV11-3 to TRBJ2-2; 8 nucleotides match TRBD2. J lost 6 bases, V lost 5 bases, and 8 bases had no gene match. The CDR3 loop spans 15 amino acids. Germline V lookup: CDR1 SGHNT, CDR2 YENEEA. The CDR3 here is CASSRAGAGAGELFF. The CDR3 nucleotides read TGTGCCAGCAGCCGAGCGGGGGCAGGGGCCGGGGAGCTGTTTTTT.

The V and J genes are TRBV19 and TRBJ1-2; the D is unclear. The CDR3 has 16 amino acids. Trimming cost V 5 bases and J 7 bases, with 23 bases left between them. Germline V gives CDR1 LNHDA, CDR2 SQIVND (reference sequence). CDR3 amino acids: CASSPVSRVREGGYTF. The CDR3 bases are TGTGCCAGTAGTCCCGTCTCTCGCGTGAGGGAAGGTGGCTACACCTTC.

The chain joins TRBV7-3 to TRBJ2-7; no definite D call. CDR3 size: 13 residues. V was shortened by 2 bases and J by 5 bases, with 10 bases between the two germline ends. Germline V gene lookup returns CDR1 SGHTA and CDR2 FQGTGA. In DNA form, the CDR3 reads TGTGCCAGCAGCTTAGGGGTGGCGGACGAGCAGTACTTC. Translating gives CASSLGVADEQYF.

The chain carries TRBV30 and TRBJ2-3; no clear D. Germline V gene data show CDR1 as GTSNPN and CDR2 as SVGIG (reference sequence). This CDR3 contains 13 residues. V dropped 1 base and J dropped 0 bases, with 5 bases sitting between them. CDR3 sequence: CAWSGGSTDTQYF. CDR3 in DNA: TGTGCCTGGAGTGGCGGAAGCACAGATACGCAGTATTTT.

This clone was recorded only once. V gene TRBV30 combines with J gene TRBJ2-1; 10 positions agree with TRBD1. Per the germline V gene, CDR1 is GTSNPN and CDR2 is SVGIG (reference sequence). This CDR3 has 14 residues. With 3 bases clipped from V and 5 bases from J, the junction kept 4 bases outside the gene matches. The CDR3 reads CAWRRDRGHNEQFF. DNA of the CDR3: TGTGCCTGGAGAAGGGACAGGGGTCACAATGAGCAGTTCTTC. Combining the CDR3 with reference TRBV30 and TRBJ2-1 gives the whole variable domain SQTIHQWPATLVQPVGSPLSLECTVEGTSNPNLYWYRQAAGRGLQLLFYSVGIGQISSEVPQNLSASRPQDRQFILSSKKLLLSDSGFYLCAWRRDRGHNEQFFGPGTRLTVL.

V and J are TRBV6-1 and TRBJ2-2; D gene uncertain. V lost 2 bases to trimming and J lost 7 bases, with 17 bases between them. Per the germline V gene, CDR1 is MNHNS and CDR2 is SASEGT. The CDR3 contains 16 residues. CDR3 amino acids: CASSEPSATFSGELFF. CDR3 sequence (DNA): TGTGCCAGCAGTGAACCCTCGGCGACTTTTAGCGGGGAGCTGTTTTTT.

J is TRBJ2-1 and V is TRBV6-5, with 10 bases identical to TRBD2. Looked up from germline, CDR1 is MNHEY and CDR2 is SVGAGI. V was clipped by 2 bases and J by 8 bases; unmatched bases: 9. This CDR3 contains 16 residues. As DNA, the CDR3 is TGTGCCAGCAGTTACGTAATAGCGGGAGGTATTGATGAGCAGTTCTTC. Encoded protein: CASSYVIAGGIDEQFF.

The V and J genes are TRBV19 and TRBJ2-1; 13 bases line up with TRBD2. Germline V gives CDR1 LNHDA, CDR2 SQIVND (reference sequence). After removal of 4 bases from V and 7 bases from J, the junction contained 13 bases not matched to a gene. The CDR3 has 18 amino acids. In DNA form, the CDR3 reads TGTGCCAGTAGTACAACCCCCGGGACTAGCGGGAATTTTAATGAGCAGTTCTTC. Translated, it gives CASSTTPGTSGNFNEQFF.

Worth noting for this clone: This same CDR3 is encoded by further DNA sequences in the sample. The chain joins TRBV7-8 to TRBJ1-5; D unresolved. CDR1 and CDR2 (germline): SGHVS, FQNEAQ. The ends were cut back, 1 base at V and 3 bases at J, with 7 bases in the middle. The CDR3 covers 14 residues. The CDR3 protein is CASSLGQLNQPQHF. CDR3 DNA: TGTGCCAGCAGCTTAGGACAACTCAATCAGCCCCAGCATTTT.

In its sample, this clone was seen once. CDR3 DNA: TGTGCCAGCAGTTACAGGGGGGCGAGCACAGATACGCAGTATTTT. It is translated as CASSYRGASTDTQYF. The V and J genes are TRBV6-5 and TRBJ2-3; D may be TRBD1 or TRBD2 (6 bases each). Deletions cut 2 bases from V and 0 bases from J, with 9 bases between. Germline V gene lookup returns CDR1 MNHEY and CDR2 SVGAGI. This CDR3 has 15 residues.

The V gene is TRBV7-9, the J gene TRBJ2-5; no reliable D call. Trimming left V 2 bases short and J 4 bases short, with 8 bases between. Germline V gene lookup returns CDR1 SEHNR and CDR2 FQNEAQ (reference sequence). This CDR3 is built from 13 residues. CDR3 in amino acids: CASSLIPAETQYF. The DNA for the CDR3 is TGTGCCAGCAGCTTAATACCTGCAGAGACCCAGTACTTC.

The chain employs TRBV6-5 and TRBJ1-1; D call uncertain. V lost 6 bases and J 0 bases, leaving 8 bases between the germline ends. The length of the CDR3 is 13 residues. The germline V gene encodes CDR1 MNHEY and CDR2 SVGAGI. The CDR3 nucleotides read TGTGCCAGCAGCCGCCTAATGAACACTGAAGCTTTCTTT. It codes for CASSRLMNTEAFF.